Below are 11 T cell receptor beta chains sequenced from a single sample in a study of T cells after yellow fever vaccination. From the 5' RACE reads, TCRdb called clonotypes with MiXCR, one entry per CDR3 protein. The sample includes about 310,000 distinct CDR3 sequences, approximately 3.8% of them seen just once. This sample comprised PBMCs, obtained on the day of the yellow fever booster vaccination. Source of these receptors: a man aged 18 to 35 who received the YFV17D yellow fever vaccine.

This clonotype was detected many times. V usage is TRBV3-1 and J usage is TRBJ2-3, with 8 bases matching TRBD2. V shed 3 bases, J shed 5 bases, and the junction held 10 bases outside the gene matches. The germline V gene encodes CDR1 LGHDT and CDR2 YNNKEL (reference sequence). The CDR3 loop spans 16 amino acids. The CDR3 loop is CASSQTGTSILDTQYF. CDR3 bases: TGTGCCAGCAGCCAGACCGGGACTAGTATTTTAGATACGCAGTATTTT.

This clonotype showed up just a few times. V is TRBV7-9 and J is TRBJ1-6; the match to TRBD1 covers 8 bases. V trimming: 3 bases; J trimming: 5 bases; junction bases outside the gene matches: 12. This CDR3 region has 18 residues. Germline V gene data show CDR1 as SEHNR and CDR2 as FQNEAQ (reference sequence). In DNA form, the CDR3 reads TGTGCCAGCAGCTTGAGCGTCGACAGGGGACTAAATAATTCACCCCTCCACTTT. Translation: CASSLSVDRGLNNSPLHF.

Concerning this clonotype itself: A clone one base away is much larger, so this may be a read error. The chain's CDR3 is CAGSFASAEQYF. The CDR3 DNA follows: TGTGCCGGCAGCTTTGCATCGGCCGAGCAGTACTTC. The V call is TRBV7-9, the J call TRBJ2-7; no reliable D call. The germline gives CDR1 SEHNR, CDR2 FQNEAQ (reference sequence). This CDR3 spans 12 amino acids.

This clonotype has ten or more counts. CDR3 region: CASSLAGGRTDTQYF. DNA of the CDR3: TGCGCCAGCAGCTTGGCCGGCGGCCGCACAGATACGCAGTATTTT. This rearrangement joins TRBV5-1 to TRBJ2-3; D is ambiguous. From germline, CDR1 is SGHRS and CDR2 YFSETQ. Deletions cut 0 bases from V and 1 base from J, with 9 bases between. The CDR3 runs to 15 residues.

This sequence joins TRBV13 and TRBJ2-3; the D is unclear. V shed 1 base and J shed 10 bases, with 6 bases lying between them. The CDR3 is 11 residues long. Germline V gene lookup returns CDR1 PRHDT and CDR2 FYEKMQ (reference sequence). The CDR3 here is CASSLAEAQYF. The CDR3 region has the DNA TGTGCCAGCAGCTTAGCCGAGGCGCAGTATTTT.

This clonotype showed up many times. V usage is TRBV7-8 and J usage is TRBJ2-7, with 9 bases matching TRBD2. This CDR3 region has 17 residues. Looked up from germline, CDR1 is SGHVS and CDR2 is FQNEAQ. V dropped 1 base and J dropped 0; count of bases not matched to a gene: 7. The CDR3 bases are TGTGCCAGCAGCTTAGTTAGTAGCGGGGGCCACTCCTACGAGCAGTACTTC. This gives the protein CASSLVSSGGHSYEQYF.

The rearrangement joins TRBV4-1 to TRBJ2-5; the match to TRBD1 covers 7 bases. The CDR3 is 15 residues long. Germline V CDR1 and CDR2: MGHRA, YSYEKL. V lost 2 bases to trimming and J lost 5 bases; unmatched junction nucleotides: 8. DNA for the CDR3: TGCGCCAGCAGCCAAAGTCGGGCAGGGGGTGAGACCCAGTACTTC. This gives the protein CASSQSRAGGETQYF.

This clonotype was counted at least ten times. The chain couples TRBV20-1 to TRBJ2-5, with D perhaps given as TRBD1 or TRBD2 (5 bases each). With 5 bases removed from V and 4 bases from J, the gap between germline ends came to 14 bases. The CDR3 has 13 residues. Germline-derived CDR1 and CDR2 are DFQATT and SNEGSKA (reference sequence). The CDR3 loop reads CSAARDGGETQYF. In DNA form, the CDR3 reads TGCAGTGCTGCGAGGGACGGAGGAGAGACCCAGTACTTC.

This clonotype was seen ten or more times. The J gene is TRBJ2-1, the V gene TRBV29-1, with D uncertain. Germline V lookup: CDR1 SQVTM, CDR2 ANQGSEA. This CDR3 has 15 residues. Trimming removed 1 base from V and 0 bases from J, with 10 bases in between. CDR3 sequence reads: CSVEGGGRSYNEQFF. The CDR3 coding sequence is TGCAGCGTTGAAGGTGGCGGACGCTCCTACAATGAGCAGTTCTTC.

This clonotype was counted at least ten times. V is TRBV4-1 and J is TRBJ2-2; TRBD2 is a possible D gene (5 bases). Trimming shortened V by 0 bases and J by 4 bases, and 12 bases separated the two germline ends. Germline CDR1 is MGHRA and CDR2 is YSYEKL. The CDR3 is 16 amino acids. The CDR3 sequence is CASSQDRRGGTGELFF. CDR3 sequence (DNA): TGCGCCAGCAGCCAAGATCGTAGAGGAGGCACCGGGGAGCTGTTTTTT.

In its sample, this clonotype was seen many times. At one boundary the junction diverges from the germline segment, which might be a read error. The rearrangement links TRBV7-7 to TRBJ2-2; TRBD1 matches 8 bases. CDR1 is SSHAT, CDR2 FNYEAQ, per germline (reference sequence). The CDR3 extends over 14 amino acids. CDR3 sequence (DNA): TGTGCTAGCAGCTTAGGACAGGGCAGCCGGGAGCTGTTTTTT. This gives the protein CASSLGQGSRELFF.